The text below deals with one T cell receptor (beta chain). V was pared by 7 bases and J by 1 base, with 13 bases between. The CDR3 has 14 residues. The V gene's germline CDR1 is SNHLY and CDR2 FYNNEI. This record comes from a study of T cell responses to AZD1222 COVID-19 vaccine. Method: immunoSEQ multiplex PCR; TCRdb's copy keeps in-frame clones and lacks some. The sample lists roughly 120,000 clones, 88% occurring once. The specimen comprised peripheral blood, sampled 28 days after the second AZD1222 dose. The sequence came from an adult who received the AZD1222 COVID-19 vaccine. The chain uses TRBV2 and TRBJ1-1, with a possible D match to TRBD1 (6 bases). CDR3 in amino acids: CASKPQGTNTEAFF. In DNA form, the CDR3 reads TGTGCCAGCAAACCACAGGGTACGAACACTGAAGCTTTCTTT.